The T cell receptor (beta chain) described here comes from a study of cytotoxic CD8 clonotypes in ibrutinib-treated CLL. Across the study: Included were 11 relapsed/refractory and roughly 15 treatment-naive patients, of whom 17 to 18 were IGHV unmutated.

CDR1 MGHDK and CDR2 SYGVNS come from the germline V gene. This CDR3 has 12 residues. The V end was cut by 6 bases, the J end by 2 bases, with 8 bases between. This clone was seen more than once but under ten times. Repertoires were generated with immunoSEQ multiplex PCR, while TCRdb's copy carries only in-frame clones and drops some. Of some 300,000 clones in the sample, 80% were seen once. This sequence originates from a human donor with chronic lymphocytic leukemia. V and J are TRBV25-1 and TRBJ2-7; D gene uncertain. Source: PBMCs, taken before ibrutinib treatment. In nucleotides, the CDR3 is TGTGCCAGCAGGGGTTCGACCTACGAGCAGTACTTC. Protein sequence: CASRGSTYEQYF.